This T cell receptor (beta chain) was observed in a study of naive CD8 T cells in extremely preterm neonates (dated by TCRdb to the late 2010s). Broadly, across the study: The adult participants' age range is given as 25-50 years in the abstract but as 20-50 years in the methods. Sorted naive CD8+ T cells from four age groups (extremely preterm neonates, term neonates, young children and adults) were used in the study to compare TCRbeta CDR3 repertoires.

Peripheral blood was donated by five healthy children aged roughly 16-56 months undergoing elective routine surgery and by five healthy nonsmoking adults. Healthy nonsmokers aged roughly 20-55 years, with a median age of 39 years, served as the adult controls. A FACSAria III cell sorter was used to sort live, Annexin V-negative naive CD8+ T cells (CD3+CD8+CD45RA+CCR7+). Between roughly 17,000 and 110,000 naive CD8+ T cells were sorted per sample. Ficoll-Paque density gradient centrifugation of diluted blood was used to isolate mononuclear cells. Before sorting, mononuclear cells were cryopreserved in 10% DMSO plus 90% FBS and kept long term at -150 degrees C. Annexin V and antibodies against CD3, CD8, CCR7 and CD45RA were used to stain the thawed cells. The DNeasy Blood and Tissue Kit was used to extract genomic DNA from snap-frozen pellets of sorted cells. In the case of this clone: Its binding antigen is unknown. No clone much larger than this one lies a single base away; base qualities are absent.

Here is what the overall study found, with its caveats: Preterm neonates showed significantly lower iChao1 richness than every other age group (p < 0.05) along with an even clone distribution, indicating a less rich repertoire. Compared with the older groups, preterm CDR3s were shorter and closer to germline, carrying fewer N additions and showing less junctional trimming. Prospective longitudinal studies of preterm and term neonates were called for by the authors so that T cell development could be tracked within individuals. A larger fraction of CDR3 nucleotide sequences was shared among preterm neonates (about 2.7%) than among term neonates (around 0.4%), young children (roughly 0.03%) and adults (roughly 0.01%). As limitations, the authors pointed to a small sample size and variable productive template counts among preterm samples.

Taken from the germline V gene (reference sequence), the CDR1 and CDR2 loops are LNHDA and SQIVND. The CDR3 goes from the cysteine to the phenylalanine over 13 residues. The only DNA kept is the CDR3, 39 bases in frame from the first base. At the junction V is shortened by 10 bases and J by 3 bases; bases outside the gene matches: 6. TCRbeta CDR3 regions were amplified from genomic DNA by a two-step, bias-controlled multiplex PCR. The multiplex PCR used primers specific for every TRBV and TRBJ gene segment. The immunoSEQ Assay was used to generate TCRbeta repertoire data. For the original study's pipeline: To merge closely related sequences, reads went through filtering and clustering using a relative-frequency ratio and a modified nearest-neighbor algorithm. The V, D and J gene assignments for CDR3 sequences were based on IMGT annotation. Template counts were normalized for PCR amplification bias and quantified against synthetic TCR CDR3 analog sequences. Only unique productive sequences, that is, in-frame CDR3 sequences lacking stop codons, were included in the analyses. Clonality, defined as 1 minus Pielou's evenness, and iChao1 richness were computed with the immunoSEQ Analyzer software. Depending on the Shapiro-Wilk normality results, either Student's t-test or a non-parametric test was run in JMP for statistical testing. TCRdb obtained this table from immuneACCESS and retained in-frame rearrangements with V and J assigned. These tables miss some clones; where compared with another copy, unresolved V genes account for less than half of the shortfall, and the remainder is unexplained. The V and J calls and clone size were taken over from that table, and D and trimming were inferred from the DNA. This sample lists about 5,500 clones; approximately 96% were detected once. 0.7% to 0.85% of the sample goes to the ten largest clones.

Sequencing was performed on naive CD8+ T cells from blood. This clonotype originated in a human donor in good health. The sequence joins TRBV19 to TRBJ1-1; 9 central nucleotides agree with TRBD1. The CDR3 is CAITGTGHTEAFF. The bases read TGTGCCATCACCGGGACAGGGCACACTGAAGCTTTCTTT. With the rest looked up from the reference TRBV19 and TRBJ1-1 genes rather than sequenced, the full variable domain is DGGITQSPKYLFRKEGQNVTLSCEQNLNHDAMYWYRQDPGQGLRLIYYSQIVNDFQKGDIAEGYSVSREKKESFPLTVTSAQKNPTAFYLCAITGTGHTEAFFGQGTRLTVV.